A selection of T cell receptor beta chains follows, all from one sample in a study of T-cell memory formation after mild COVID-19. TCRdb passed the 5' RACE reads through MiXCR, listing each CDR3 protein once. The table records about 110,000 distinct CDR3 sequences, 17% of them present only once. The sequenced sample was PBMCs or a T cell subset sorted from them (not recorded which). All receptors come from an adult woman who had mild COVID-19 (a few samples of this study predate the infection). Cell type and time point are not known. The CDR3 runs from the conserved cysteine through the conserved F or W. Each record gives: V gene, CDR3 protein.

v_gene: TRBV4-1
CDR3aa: CASSHKILNEKLFF

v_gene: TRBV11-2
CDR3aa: CASSSGRVRAGEGEFF

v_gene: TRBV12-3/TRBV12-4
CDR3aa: CASSYGHLTLNTEAFF

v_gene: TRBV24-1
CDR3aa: CATSDAPNEQYF

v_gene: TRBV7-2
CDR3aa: CASSVSGQVWEAFF

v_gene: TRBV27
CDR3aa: CASSLRGTWGETQYF

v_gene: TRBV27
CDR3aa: CASSPHTPDQISEAFF

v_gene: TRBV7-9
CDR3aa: CASSARTSGSDEQFF

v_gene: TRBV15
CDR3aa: CATSREDSLYGYTF

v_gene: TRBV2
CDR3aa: CASSAWGDSHTDTQYF

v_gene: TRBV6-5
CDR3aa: CASSYTAGGNTEAFF